These 11 T cell receptor beta chains were all obtained from the same sample, sequenced in a study of shared clonotypes between healthy human individuals. The table came from immunoSEQ multiplex PCR; TCRdb's copy has only in-frame clones and leaves some out. The table records 950,000 to 1,100,000 clones, about 77% of them present only once. Sequencing was carried out using memory CD4+ T cells sorted from blood. Subset noted: CD45RA-negative fraction. These receptors were taken from a man between 18 and 35 years old in good health.

This chain joins TRBV6-4 and TRBJ2-5; 8 bases are shared with TRBD2. Germline trimming cut 11 bases from V and 5 bases from J; bases unmatched to any gene: 10. CDR1 and CDR2 from the germline V gene are MRHNA and SNTAGT. The CDR3 covers 13 residues. CDR3 nucleotide sequence: TGTGCCCTTATACGGGGGGGCAGGGAGACCCAGTACTTC. Its translation: CALIRGGRETQYF.

The genes are TRBV5-1 and TRBJ1-3, with a possible D match to TRBD1 (5 bases). V dropped 3 bases and J dropped 2 bases, with 9 bases sitting between them. The CDR3 is 14 residues long. Germline CDR1 reads SGHRS; CDR2 reads YFSETQ. For the CDR3, the DNA is TGCGCCAGCAGCTCCCCGACAGCTGGAAACACCATATATTTT. Its protein is CASSSPTAGNTIYF. The full variable domain, with the rest looked up from reference TRBV5-1 and TRBJ1-3, is KAGVTQTPRYLIKTRGQQVTLSCSPISGHRSVSWYQQTPGQGLQFLFEYFSETQRNKGNFPGRFSGRQFSNSRSEMNVSTLELGDSALYLCASSSPTAGNTIYFGEGSWLTVV.

Of note for this clone: The sample carries other DNA sequences with the same CDR3. The rearrangement links TRBV2 to TRBJ2-3; a weak D match, TRBD1 (6 bases). The CDR3 spans 15 residues. The germline V gene encodes CDR1 SNHLY and CDR2 FYNNEI. Trimming took off 3 bases at V and 0 bases at J, with 10 bases between the two ends. CDR3 residues: CASSDRGASTDTQYF. The CDR3 bases are TGTGCCAGCAGTGACAGGGGTGCCAGCACAGATACGCAGTATTTT.

This clone was seen only once. This sequence joins TRBV5-1 and TRBJ2-7; tentatively, D is TRBD1 or TRBD2 (6 bases each). Germline CDR1 is SGHRS and CDR2 is YFSETQ. V was clipped by 4 bases and J by 3 bases, with 14 bases between them. The CDR3 totals 14 residues. In DNA form, the CDR3 reads TGCGCCAGCAGCCAGGAGGGGGACCACTACGAGCAGTACTTC. It specifies CASSQEGDHYEQYF.

The V and J genes are TRBV5-5 and TRBJ2-2; perhaps TRBD1 as D (7 bases). Looked up from germline, CDR1 is SGHKS and CDR2 is YYEKEE (reference sequence). The CDR3 is made up of 15 amino acids. V dropped 2 bases and J dropped 4 bases, with 12 bases sitting between them. This chain's CDR3 is CASSLRQGGTGELFF. Here the CDR3 DNA reads TGTGCCAGCAGCTTAAGACAGGGAGGCACCGGGGAGCTGTTTTTT.

This clone was seen repeatedly, ten times or more. The CDR3 coding sequence is TGTGCCAGCAGTGAACGGCCAGGGGGTCACAATGAGCAGTTCTTC. Translated: CASSERPGGHNEQFF. The chain has TRBV6-1 and TRBJ2-1; 7 positions agree with TRBD1. Germline V lookup: CDR1 MNHNS, CDR2 SASEGT. The CDR3 extends over 15 amino acids. Trimming took 2 bases from V and 5 from J; bases not matched to a gene: 6.

The genes are TRBV6-5 and TRBJ2-2, with D perhaps TRBD1 (6 bases). Per germline, CDR1 MNHEY and CDR2 SVGAGI. CDR3 size: 16 residues. The V and J ends lost 2 bases and 2 bases respectively, with 12 bases between them. In nucleotides, the CDR3 is TGTGCCAGCAGTTACGGACAGATTTTAAACACCGGGGAGCTGTTTTTT. This sequence encodes CASSYGQILNTGELFF.

The chain is built from TRBV5-4 and TRBJ1-1; 9 bases line up with TRBD1. This CDR3 is 16 amino acids long. The V and J ends lost 0 bases and 5 bases, in that order; junction bases with no gene match: 8. The V gene's germline CDR1 is SGHNT and CDR2 YYREEE (reference sequence). CDR3: CASSLAGTGTPTEAFF. CDR3 coding DNA: TGTGCCAGCAGCTTGGCGGGGACAGGGACCCCTACTGAAGCTTTCTTT.

This rearrangement joins TRBV30 to TRBJ2-1, with 12 bases aligning to TRBD2. CDR3 length: 17 amino acids. V lost 0 bases and J lost 7; bases outside the gene matches: 10. Germline V CDR1 and CDR2: GTSNPN, SVGIG (reference sequence). CDR3 amino acids: CAWSVPRASGRGNEQFF. The CDR3 DNA is TGTGCCTGGAGTGTACCTCGGGCTAGCGGGAGGGGGAATGAGCAGTTCTTC.

This clone was seen a few times. The chain uses TRBV6-5 and TRBJ1-2, with D unresolved. This CDR3 spans 15 amino acids. Germline V gene lookup returns CDR1 MNHEY and CDR2 SVGAGI. Trimming cost V 7 bases and J 0 bases, with 15 bases left between them. The CDR3 nucleotides are TGTGCCAGCACCCTGCGGTGGGGTGCTAACTATGGCTACACCTTC. It encodes CASTLRWGANYGYTF.

V usage is TRBV4-3 and J usage is TRBJ1-6; no definite D call. The germline V and J ends were trimmed by 3 bases and 9 bases, with 15 bases remaining between them. The length of the CDR3 is 15 residues. Germline CDR1 is LGHNA and CDR2 is YSLEER. The CDR3 loop reads CASSQMRVGGSPLHF. The CDR3 region has the DNA TGCGCCAGCAGCCAGATGAGGGTCGGTGGTTCACCCCTCCACTTT.